This T cell receptor (beta chain) was identified in a study of regulatory T cells in long-lasting Graves disease. Sequencing libraries for TCR beta were prepared with iRepertoire HTBI primers and Arm-PCR of CDR3 regions. TCRdb called the multiplex PCR reads again in MiXCR, with one record for every CDR3 protein. The repertoire consists of roughly 500,000 distinct CDR3 sequences, with 20% to 25% occurring once and the leading ten covering 6.5% to 10%. General observations from the study: Persistent disease preferred TRBV28, TRBJ1-2 and TRBJ2-5; new disease, TRBV20-1 and TRBJ2-1.

With regard to this clonotype: Its target is unknown.

Described time point: persistent/refractory GD, antithyroid drugs over 5 years with positive TRAb. The TCR library was made from RNA extracted from PBMCs. The germline CDR1 and CDR2 sequences are LGHNA and YSLEER. This CDR3 has 13 residues. Trimming stripped 4 bases from V and 3 bases from J, with 9 bases between. This chain joins TRBV4-3 and TRBJ1-2; D gene ambiguous. Sequenced here: peripheral blood mononuclear cells (PBMCs), sampled when the disease was refractory, from a patient treated with antithyroid drugs. This TCR came from a female donor with Graves disease. The CDR3 bases are TGCGCCAGCAGCCCGGGATTATACTATGGCTACACCTTC. This translates into CASSPGLYYGYTF.